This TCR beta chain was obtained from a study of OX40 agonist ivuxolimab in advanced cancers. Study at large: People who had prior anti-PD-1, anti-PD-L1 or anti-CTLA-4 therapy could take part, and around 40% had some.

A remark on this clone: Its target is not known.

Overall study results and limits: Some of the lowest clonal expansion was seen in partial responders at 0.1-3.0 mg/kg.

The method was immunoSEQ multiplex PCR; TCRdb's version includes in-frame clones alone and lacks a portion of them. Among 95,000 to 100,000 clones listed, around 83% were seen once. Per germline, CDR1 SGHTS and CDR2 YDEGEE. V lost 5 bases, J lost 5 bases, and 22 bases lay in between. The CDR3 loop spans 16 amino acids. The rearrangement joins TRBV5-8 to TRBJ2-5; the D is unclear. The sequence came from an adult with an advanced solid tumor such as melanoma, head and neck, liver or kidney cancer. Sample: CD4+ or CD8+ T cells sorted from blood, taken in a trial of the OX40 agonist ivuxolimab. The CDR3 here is CASSESGKIGRETQYF. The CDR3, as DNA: TGTGCCAGCAGTGAATCGGGCAAGATTGGCCGGGAGACCCAGTACTTC.